Below are 18 T cell receptor beta chains sequenced from a single sample in a study of T cell responses to AZD1222 COVID-19 vaccine. Profiled with immunoSEQ multiplex PCR; TCRdb holds only in-frame clones, not every one. There are about 200,000 clones in the sample; around 93% occur only once, and roughly 0.99% lies in the top ten. The sample was peripheral blood, taken 28 days after the second AZD1222 dose. All receptors come from an adult who received the AZD1222 COVID-19 vaccine.

In DNA, the CDR3 is TGTGCCAGCAGCTTGGTGCCAGAAGAGACCCAGTACTTC. It encodes CASSLVPEETQYF. The chain employs TRBV5-4 and TRBJ2-5; no firm D call. Per the germline V gene, CDR1 is SGHNT and CDR2 is YYREEE (reference sequence). The CDR3 has 13 amino acids. Trimming took 0 bases from V and 3 from J, leaving 6 bases between them. Filled out from reference TRBV5-4 and TRBJ2-5, the complete variable domain reads ETGVTQSPTHLIKTRGQQVTLRCSSQSGHNTVSWYQQALGQGPQFIFQYYREEENGRGNFPPRFSGLQFPNYSSELNVNALELDDSALYLCASSLVPEETQYFGPGTRLLVL.

The chain uses TRBV7-9 and TRBJ2-1, with 7 positions matching TRBD1. Per germline, CDR1 SEHNR and CDR2 FQNEAQ (reference sequence). The trim removed 1 base at V and 7 bases at J, leaving 13 bases unmatched. This CDR3 is built from 17 residues. CDR3 sequence: CASSLDSEGAGKNEQFF. The CDR3 coding sequence is TGTGCCAGCAGCTTAGACTCCGAGGGGGCTGGGAAAAATGAGCAGTTCTTC.

The chain carries TRBV19 and TRBJ2-5; D uncertain. The germline V gene encodes CDR1 LNHDA and CDR2 SQIVND (reference sequence). This CDR3 region has 14 residues. Trimming pared 4 bases from V and 7 bases from J, leaving 16 bases between. Here the CDR3 DNA reads TGTGCCAGTAGTACACCCTGGACGGATCCGACCCAGTACTTC. Residues: CASSTPWTDPTQYF. The full variable domain, in which reference TRBV19 and TRBJ2-5 provide the parts outside the CDR3, is DGGITQSPKYLFRKEGQNVTLSCEQNLNHDAMYWYRQDPGQGLRLIYYSQIVNDFQKGDIAEGYSVSREKKESFPLTVTSAQKNPTAFYLCASSTPWTDPTQYFGPGTRLLVL.

The rearrangement uses TRBV9 and TRBJ1-2, with TRBD1 as a possible D gene (6 bases). Trimming removed 4 bases from V and 4 bases from J, with 14 bases in between. Germline V lookup: CDR1 SGDLS, CDR2 YYNGEE. The CDR3 contains 14 residues. Here the CDR3 reads CASSPGQNSYGYTF. The CDR3 DNA is TGTGCCAGCAGCCCCGGACAGAACTCCTATGGCTACACCTTC. Variable domain in full (rest from reference TRBV9 and TRBJ1-2): DSGVTQTPKHLITATGQRVTLRCSPRSGDLSVYWYQQSLDQGLQFLIQYYNGEERAKGNILERFSAQQFPDLHSELNLSSLELGDSALYFCASSPGQNSYGYTFGSGTRLTVV.

This clone showed up just once. Here the CDR3 DNA reads TGTGCCAGCAGTTACTACCAGGGGAGATACGAGCAGTACTTC. Its translation: CASSYYQGRYEQYF. The V call is TRBV6-5, the J call TRBJ2-7; possibly TRBD1 for D (6 bases). Germline CDR1 is MNHEY and CDR2 is SVGAGI. The CDR3 is 14 amino acids. Trimming cost V 1 base and J 4 bases, with 11 bases left between them.

Points on this clone: The same CDR3 arises from other DNA sequences in this sample as well. The chain couples TRBV6-5 to TRBJ2-7; no firm D call. Germline CDR1 reads MNHEY; CDR2 reads SVGAGI. The ends were cut back, 8 bases at V and 1 base at J, with 3 bases in the middle. This CDR3 spans 10 amino acids. CDR3 in amino acids: CASGSYEQYF. As DNA, the CDR3 is TGTGCCAGCGGTTCCTACGAGCAGTACTTC.

This rearrangement joins TRBV7-6 to TRBJ2-7; possibly TRBD1 or TRBD2 for D (6 bases each). Trimming stripped 7 bases from V and 4 bases from J, with 20 bases between. The CDR3 spans 15 residues. The germline gives CDR1 SGHVS, CDR2 FNYEAQ. The DNA of the CDR3 is TGTGCCAGCACCAGTGGTGGTCGGGGGCTTTACGAGCAGTACTTC. Translating gives CASTSGGRGLYEQYF.

This chain links TRBV7-9 with TRBJ2-5, with a tentative D call TRBD2 (5 bases). With 4 bases removed from V and 4 bases from J, the gap between germline ends came to 16 bases. CDR3 length equals 15 residues. Per the germline V gene, CDR1 is SEHNR and CDR2 is FQNEAQ (reference sequence). The CDR3 coding sequence is TGTGCCAGCAGCTACGGGGAAAAGATTCGAGAGACCCAGTACTTC. Amino acid sequence: CASSYGEKIRETQYF.

The chain recombines TRBV30 with TRBJ1-1; weak D call: TRBD1 (5 bases). The V end was cut by 3 bases, the J end by 7 bases, with 12 bases between. There are 12 residues in the CDR3. Germline CDR1 GTSNPN, CDR2 SVGIG (reference sequence). This CDR3 is CAWRKSGVEAFF. The CDR3 coding sequence is TGTGCCTGGAGGAAGTCGGGGGTTGAAGCTTTCTTT.

The chain has TRBV7-8 and TRBJ2-7; D might be TRBD1 (5 bases). Germline V gene sequence: CDR1 SGHVS, CDR2 FQNEAQ. V shed 5 bases and J shed 5 bases, with 19 bases lying between them. The CDR3 extends over 15 amino acids. DNA of the CDR3: TGTGCCAGCAGCCAACTGGACGGCAAGGGGAACGAGCAGTACTTC. Encoded protein: CASSQLDGKGNEQYF.

The CDR3 DNA is TGTGCCAGCAGCCAAGGCAATAGTGAGACAGATACGCAGTATTTT. Encoded protein: CASSQGNSETDTQYF. This rearrangement joins TRBV4-2 to TRBJ2-3, with no clear D. The germline V and J ends were trimmed by 1 base and 3 bases, with 11 bases remaining between them. The CDR3 extends over 15 amino acids. Per the germline V gene, CDR1 is LGHNA and CDR2 is YNFKEQ.

The chain combines TRBV7-3 with TRBJ1-2, with 7 bases that match TRBD1. CDR1 and CDR2 from the germline V gene are SGHTA and FQGTGA. The CDR3 sequence is 14 residues long. The trim removed 3 bases at V and 6 bases at J, leaving 7 bases unmatched. The CDR3 here is CASSLGRGTDGYTF. DNA for the CDR3: TGTGCCAGCAGCTTGGGGCGGGGGACAGATGGCTACACCTTC.

CDR3 residues: CASSSTGLRTEAFF. CDR3 coding DNA: TGTGCCAGCAGTTCGACAGGGTTGCGCACTGAAGCTTTCTTT. V and J are TRBV6-5 and TRBJ1-1, with 7 bases lining up with TRBD1. CDR3 size: 14 residues. J gave up 4 bases and V 4 bases, and 6 bases lay outside the gene matches. Germline CDR1 and CDR2: MNHEY and SVGAGI.

The genes are TRBV7-8 and TRBJ2-7; D is uncertain. The CDR3 spans 14 residues. Germline V CDR1 and CDR2: SGHVS, FQNEAQ. V lost 2 bases to trimming and J lost 1 base, with 9 bases between them. The CDR3 region is CASSLKFGSYEQYF. The CDR3, as DNA: TGTGCCAGCAGCTTAAAGTTCGGGTCCTACGAGCAGTACTTC.

The chain joins TRBV10-3 to TRBJ2-7; D possibly corresponds to TRBD2 (5 bases). Trimming took off 7 bases at V and 0 bases at J, with 16 bases between the two ends. The CDR3 totals 15 residues. Germline V gene data show CDR1 as ENHRY and CDR2 as SYGVKD. The CDR3 loop reads CAINHEGQSSYEQYF. Written as DNA, the CDR3 is TGTGCCATCAATCATGAGGGCCAGAGCTCCTACGAGCAGTACTTC.

The rearrangement joins TRBV2 to TRBJ2-2; TRBD1 agrees at 10 bases. This CDR3 is 15 amino acids long. Germline V gene data show CDR1 as SNHLY and CDR2 as FYNNEI. V gave up 8 bases and J gave up 1 base; unmatched junction bases: 4. In DNA, the CDR3 is TGTGCCAGCGGGGGACAGGGGATGAACACCGGGGAGCTGTTTTTT. It yields the protein CASGGQGMNTGELFF.

The chain's CDR3 is CASTERGADTEAFF. CDR3 DNA sequence: TGTGCCAGCACCGAACGGGGGGCGGACACTGAAGCTTTCTTT. The rearrangement links TRBV9 to TRBJ1-1; D perhaps matches TRBD1 (6 bases). V was cut by 6 bases and J by 3 bases, with 15 bases left in between. The CDR3 covers 14 residues. The germline V gene encodes CDR1 SGDLS and CDR2 YYNGEE.

CDR3 loop: CASSLAHGNTIYF. The CDR3 bases are TGTGCCAGCAGCTTGGCCCACGGGAACACCATATATTTT. The chain combines TRBV7-2 with TRBJ1-3; no clear D gene. V was clipped by 3 bases and J by 7 bases, with 10 bases between them. CDR3 size: 13 residues. The germline V gene encodes CDR1 SGHTA and CDR2 FQGNSA.